The 30 T cell receptor beta chains below come from one sample, sequenced in a study of circulating tumor DNA in untreated peripheral T-cell lymphoma. Data came from immunoSEQ multiplex PCR; TCRdb stores just in-frame clones and leaves some out. The repertoire consists of about 210 clones, with around 84% occurring once and the leading ten covering about 11%. Sequences were obtained from tumor tissue. All receptors come from a human donor with peripheral T-cell lymphoma.

The V call is TRBV16, the J call TRBJ2-4; TRBD1 aligns across 7 bases. This CDR3 has 17 amino acids. Unmatched junction bases numbered 7, after V lost 2 bases and J lost 0 bases. In germline, CDR1 is KGHSY, CDR2 FQNENV. DNA for the CDR3: TGTGCCAGCAGCCAAAGGGAACAGGGGCTAGCCAAAAACATTCAGTACTTC. The encoded protein is CASSQREQGLAKNIQYF.

In its sample, this clone was seen a few times. The V gene is TRBV30, the J gene TRBJ1-1; D is possibly TRBD1 (5 bases). This CDR3 is 13 amino acids long. The ends were cut back, 5 bases at V and 3 bases at J, with 13 bases in the middle. The germline V gene has CDR1 GTSNPN and CDR2 SVGIG (reference sequence). CDR3 sequence: CAWDRAGDTEAFF. In DNA, the CDR3 is TGTGCCTGGGACAGAGCCGGGGACACTGAAGCTTTCTTT.

The chain recombines TRBV11-3 with TRBJ1-2, with a weak D call TRBD1 (5 bases). V was cut by 4 bases and J by 4 bases, with 16 bases left in between. The germline V gene encodes CDR1 SGHNT and CDR2 YENEEA. The CDR3 has 15 amino acids. CDR3 in amino acids: CASSWGLTNLYGYTF. The CDR3 DNA reads TGTGCCAGCAGCTGGGGACTCACCAATCTCTATGGCTACACCTTC.

Only one count was recorded for this clone. The V gene is TRBV28, the J gene TRBJ1-2, with D maybe TRBD1 (5 bases). The V gene's germline CDR1 is MDHEN and CDR2 SYDVKM. V dropped 3 bases and J dropped 3 bases, with 11 bases sitting between them. There are 14 residues in the CDR3. The chain's CDR3 is CASSFGGVYYGYTF. The CDR3 DNA reads as TGTGCCAGCAGTTTCGGGGGGGTTTACTATGGCTACACCTTC.

Within the sample, this clone is hyperexpanded. The chain recombines TRBV11-3 with TRBJ2-7, with 9 bases aligning to TRBD2. The CDR3 consists of 14 residues. Germline V gene sequence: CDR1 SGHNT, CDR2 YENEEA. V was pared by 3 bases and J by 6 bases, with 6 bases of the junction left unmatched. The CDR3 DNA reads as TGTGCCAGCAGCTTGAGTAGCGGGAGTATCGAGCAGTACTTC. Protein product: CASSLSSGSIEQYF.

Of note for this clone: The junction does not match germline at one end; this may be a read error. The genes are TRBV18 and TRBJ1-2; 12 bases are shared with TRBD1. Germline assignment: CDR1 KGHSH and CDR2 LQKENI. The CDR3 covers 15 residues. Here the CDR3 reads CASSPTGTGGYGYTF. Written as DNA, the CDR3 is TGTGCCAGCTCACCCACCGGGACAGGGGGCTATGGTTACACCTTC.

The sample holds a few counts of this clone. V and J are TRBV28 and TRBJ2-1, with 8 nucleotides matching TRBD1. CDR3 length: 16 residues. J was trimmed by 5 bases and V by 0 bases; bases with no gene match: 6. Germline CDR1 reads MDHEN; CDR2 reads SYDVKM. Here the CDR3 reads CASSLWRQGLDNEQFF. CDR3 DNA sequence: TGTGCCAGCAGTTTATGGAGACAGGGGCTTGACAATGAGCAGTTCTTC.

The V gene is TRBV6-8, the J gene TRBJ1-2; D is perhaps TRBD1 (5 bases). V was pared by 2 bases and J by 6 bases, with 22 bases between. This CDR3 is 17 amino acids long. Germline loops: CDR1 MNHGY, CDR2 SAAAGT. This CDR3 reads CASSYNPGGPGIDGYTF. The CDR3 coding sequence is TGTGCCAGCAGTTACAACCCCGGGGGACCGGGGATTGATGGCTACACCTTC.

The chain recombines TRBV6-8 with TRBJ1-3; possibly TRBD1 for D (6 bases). The CDR3 is 14 residues long. Between the trimmed V and J ends, which lost 6 bases and 0 bases, there was a span of 9 bases. Germline loops: CDR1 MNHGY, CDR2 SAAAGT. The CDR3 is CASSPGDSGNTIYF. The CDR3 nucleotides read TGTGCCAGCAGCCCAGGGGACTCTGGAAACACCATATATTTT.

The genes are TRBV28 and TRBJ2-7; D possibly corresponds to TRBD1 (5 bases). Germline V gene sequence: CDR1 MDHEN, CDR2 SYDVKM. Trimming removed 8 bases from V and 1 base from J, with 12 bases in between. This CDR3 is built from 13 residues. This CDR3 is CASLDSSSYEQYF. DNA for the CDR3: TGTGCCAGCCTTGACAGTTCTTCCTACGAGCAGTACTTC.

The chain joins TRBV19 to TRBJ1-1; D is uncertain. The germline V gene encodes CDR1 LNHDA and CDR2 SQIVND (reference sequence). Between the trimmed V and J ends, which lost 3 bases and 11 bases, there was a span of 16 bases. This CDR3 contains 13 residues. CDR3 sequence (DNA): TGTGCCAGTAGTATGGCCCGTCCCCTTGAGGCTTTCTTT. It yields the protein CASSMARPLEAFF.

Only one count was recorded for this clone. The chain carries TRBV12-5 and TRBJ2-3, with D unclear. With 7 bases removed from V and 4 bases from J, the gap between germline ends came to 9 bases. This CDR3 has 12 amino acids. Germline CDR1 is LGHNT and CDR2 is FRNRAP. The CDR3 region is CASASGADTQYF. The CDR3 nucleotides are TGTGCTAGTGCCTCGGGCGCAGATACGCAGTATTTT. The whole variable domain, remainder taken from reference TRBV12-5 and TRBJ2-3, is DARVTQTPRHKVTEMGQEVTMRCQPILGHNTVFWYRQTMMQGLELLAYFRNRAPLDDSGMPKDRFSAEMPDATLATLKIQPSEPRDSAVYFCASASGADTQYFGPGTRLTVL.

This clone was found once. A read error may account for a junction end that differs from germline. The chain combines TRBV19 with TRBJ1-5, with a weak D call TRBD1 (6 bases). CDR1 and CDR2 (germline): LNHDA, SQIVND (reference sequence). This CDR3 is 15 amino acids long. The CDR3 protein is CASSRGFYSNQPQHF. DNA for the CDR3: TGTGCTAGTAGTAGGGGGTTTTATAGCAATCAGCCCCAGCATTTT.

This clone was found a few times. The chain recombines TRBV29-1 with TRBJ2-1, with 7 bases fitting TRBD1. The germline V gene encodes CDR1 SQVTM and CDR2 ANQGSEA. V lost 7 bases to trimming and J lost 2 bases; unmatched junction nucleotides: 8. CDR3 length: 14 residues. CDR3 residues: CSASGGTTYNEQFF. The CDR3 DNA is TGCAGCGCTTCAGGGGGAACAACCTACAATGAGCAGTTCTTC.

In regard to this clone: One junction end disagrees with the germline gene, perhaps due to a read error. This chain uses TRBV18 with TRBJ1-6; possibly TRBD1 for D (6 bases). Germline V gene sequence: CDR1 KGHSH, CDR2 LQKENI. CDR3 size: 13 residues. CDR3 region: CASLPLGGSPLHF. The CDR3 DNA is TGTGCCAGCTTACCACTTGGGGGCTCACCCCTCCACTTT. The complete variable domain, with remaining parts taken from reference TRBV18 and TRBJ1-6, reads NAGVMQNPRHLVRRRGQEARLRCSPMKGHSHVYWYRQLPEEGLKFMVYLQKENIIDESGMPKERFSAEFPKEGPSILRIQQVVRGDSAAYFCASLPLGGSPLHFGNGTRLTVT.

As for this clone: One end of the junction fails to match germline, which may point to a read error. This rearrangement joins TRBV11-3 to TRBJ1-5; D gene unclear. The CDR3 covers 15 residues. Germline CDR1 reads SGHNT; CDR2 reads YENEEA. Written as DNA, the CDR3 is TGTGCTAGCAGCTTAGTTTGGACGAGCAATCAGTCCCAGCATTTT. Translating gives CASSLVWTSNQSQHF.

This clone occurred a few times. V gene TRBV19 combines with J gene TRBJ1-4; TRBD1 is a possible D gene (6 bases). V lost 5 bases to trimming and J lost 6 bases, with 13 bases between them. This CDR3 contains 14 residues. In germline, CDR1 is LNHDA, CDR2 SQIVND (reference sequence). CDR3 amino acids: CASSPWTADEKLFF. The CDR3 nucleotides read TGTGCCAGTAGTCCTTGGACAGCGGATGAAAAACTGTTTTTT.

The chain employs TRBV18 and TRBJ2-1, with D possibly being TRBD2 (6 bases). Deletions cut 3 bases from V and 5 bases from J, with 8 bases between. Germline loops: CDR1 KGHSH, CDR2 LQKENI. The CDR3 is 13 amino acids. CDR3 amino acids: CASSPSGDNEQFF. The CDR3 DNA is TGTGCCAGCTCACCTAGCGGTGACAATGAGCAGTTCTTC.

The chain joins TRBV6-8 to TRBJ1-2; 7 bases match TRBD1. The ends lost 0 bases at V and 5 bases at J; junction bases unmatched: 0. Germline lookup yields CDR1 MNHGY and CDR2 SAAAGT. CDR3 length equals 13 residues. The CDR3 is CASSYSTGYGYTF. CDR3 nucleotides: TGTGCCAGCAGTTACTCGACAGGGTATGGCTACACCTTC.

In its sample, this clone was seen once. The chain links TRBV4-1 to TRBJ1-2; 9 nucleotides agree with TRBD1. There are 17 residues in the CDR3. CDR1 is MGHRA, CDR2 YSYEKL, per germline. V trimming: 3 bases; J trimming: 8 bases; junction bases outside the gene matches: 16. The CDR3 loop reads CASSQNRDRVLQSGYTF. As DNA, the CDR3 is TGCGCCAGCAGCCAGAACCGGGACAGGGTGTTACAGTCCGGCTACACCTTC.

The chain has TRBV6-8 and TRBJ2-7; D is perhaps TRBD2 (6 bases). Germline loops: CDR1 MNHGY, CDR2 SAAAGT. Trimming took 7 bases from V and 2 from J, leaving 12 bases between them. This CDR3 contains 13 residues. The CDR3 protein is CASTGASPYEQYF. As DNA, the CDR3 is TGTGCCAGCACGGGAGCGTCACCCTACGAGCAGTACTTC.

The chain recombines TRBV1 with TRBJ1-1. TRBV1 is labeled a pseudogene. The CDR3 is 14 residues long. CDR3 DNA: TGCGCCAGCAGCCAAGATTTGTTGAACACTGAAGCTTTCTTT. It is translated as CASSQDLLNTEAFF.

The rearrangement links TRBV6-8 to TRBJ1-1; possibly TRBD1 for D (6 bases). There are 15 residues in the CDR3. Germline values: CDR1 MNHGY, CDR2 SAAAGT. V was trimmed by 6 bases and J by 1 base, leaving 15 bases between them. CDR3 loop: CASSPRQASNTEAFF. Written as DNA, the CDR3 is TGTGCCAGCAGCCCTAGACAGGCTTCGAACACTGAAGCTTTCTTT.

Comments on this clone: The junction differs from germline at one of its ends, possibly a read error. The V and J genes are TRBV15 and TRBJ1-5; tentative D call: TRBD1 (5 bases). The CDR3 totals 16 residues. Germline CDR1 is LNHNV and CDR2 is YYDKDF (reference sequence). The CDR3 is CTTSIERTISNQPQHF. The CDR3 nucleotides read TGTACCACCAGCATTGAGAGGACAATTAGCAATCAGCCCCAGCATTTT.

This clone has a single count. Different DNA sequences within this sample yield the same CDR3. The V call is TRBV19, the J call TRBJ2-7; the D is unclear. Germline V gives CDR1 LNHDA, CDR2 SQIVND (reference sequence). The CDR3 consists of 11 residues. V gave up 8 bases and J gave up 5 bases, with 10 bases separating them. The CDR3 bases are TGTGCCAGTTCCCCAGGCGACGAGCAGTACTTC. The encoded protein is CASSPGDEQYF.

There are a few counts of this clone. This sequence joins TRBV19 and TRBJ1-5, with unresolved D. The V end lost 7 bases, the J end lost 4 bases, and 17 bases lay between the germline ends. The CDR3 spans 15 residues. CDR1 LNHDA and CDR2 SQIVND come from the germline V gene (reference sequence). CDR3: CASNISPGLNQPQHF. Here the CDR3 DNA reads TGTGCCAGTAATATTAGCCCAGGTTTGAATCAGCCCCAGCATTTT. The whole variable domain, remainder taken from reference TRBV19 and TRBJ1-5, is DGGITQSPKYLFRKEGQNVTLSCEQNLNHDAMYWYRQDPGQGLRLIYYSQIVNDFQKGDIAEGYSVSREKKESFPLTVTSAQKNPTAFYLCASNISPGLNQPQHFGDGTRLSIL.

CDR3 region: CASSYIGRGTTEAFF. CDR3 sequence (DNA): TGTGCCAGCAGTTACATCGGTCGGGGGACCACTGAAGCTTTCTTT. V gene TRBV6-8 combines with J gene TRBJ1-1; D possibly corresponds to TRBD1 (5 bases). V lost 2 bases to trimming and J lost 4 bases, with 14 bases between them. Germline V CDR1 and CDR2: MNHGY, SAAAGT. CDR3 size: 15 residues.

This clone came up once. The rearrangement links TRBV19 to TRBJ1-2, with 9 positions matching TRBD1. The CDR3 length is 13 residues. Germline CDR1 and CDR2: LNHDA and SQIVND (reference sequence). After removal of 7 bases from V and 7 bases from J, the junction contained 7 bases not matched to a gene. The CDR3 sequence: CASNPGTGFGYTF. In DNA form, the CDR3 reads TGTGCCAGTAACCCGGGGACAGGGTTTGGCTACACCTTC.

The rearrangement uses TRBV29-1 and TRBJ2-5; 7 bases match TRBD2. V dropped 6 bases and J dropped 5; count of bases not matched to a gene: 9. This CDR3 comprises 13 residues. Germline V gene lookup returns CDR1 SQVTM and CDR2 ANQGSEA. The CDR3 region has the DNA TGCAGCGTGGATTCGGGAGGCCGGGAGACCCAGTACTTC. This encodes CSVDSGGRETQYF.

Concerning this clone itself: One junction end disagrees with the germline gene, perhaps due to a read error. V gene TRBV6-8 combines with J gene TRBJ1-3; no clear D. Germline CDR1 MNHGY, CDR2 SAAAGT. The CDR3 consists of 13 residues. The CDR3 DNA reads TGTGCCAGCAGTTGGAACTCTGGAAACATCATATATTTT. It yields the protein CASSWNSGNIIYF.